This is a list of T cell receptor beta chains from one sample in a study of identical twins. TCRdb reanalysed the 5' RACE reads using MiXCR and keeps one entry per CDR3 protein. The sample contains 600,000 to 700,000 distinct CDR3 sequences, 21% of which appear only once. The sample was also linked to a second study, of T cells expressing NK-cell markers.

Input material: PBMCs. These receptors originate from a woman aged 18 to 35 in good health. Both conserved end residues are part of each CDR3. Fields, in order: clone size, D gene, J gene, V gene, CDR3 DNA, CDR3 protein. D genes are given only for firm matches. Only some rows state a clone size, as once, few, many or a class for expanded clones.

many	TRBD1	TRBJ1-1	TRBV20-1	TGCAGTGCTCCATTCGACAGGGTAGGGACTGAAGCTTTCTTT	CSAPFDRVGTEAFF
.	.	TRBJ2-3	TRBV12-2	TGTGCAAGTCGCTTAACTTCGGCGGCTCCCACAGATACGCAGTATTTT	CASRLTSAAPTDTQYF
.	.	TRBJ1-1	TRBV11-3	TGTGCCAGCAGCAAGAGGGGAGAGGCTTTCTTT	CASSKRGEAFF
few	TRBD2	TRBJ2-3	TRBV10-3	TGTGCCACACACACCGGGACTAGTTATTTCGATACGCAGTATTTT	CATHTGTSYFDTQYF
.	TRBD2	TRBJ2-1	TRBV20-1	TGCAGTGCTACTCCCCTCGACGCGGGAGTTTCCTACAATGAGCAGTTCTTC	CSATPLDAGVSYNEQFF
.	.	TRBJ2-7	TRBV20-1	TGCAGTGCTCCCCCCCGGGGATCCTACGAGCAGTACTTC	CSAPPRGSYEQYF
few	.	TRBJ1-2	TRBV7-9	TGTGCCAGCAGCTCGATCACTCCCTATGGCTACACCTTC	CASSSITPYGYTF
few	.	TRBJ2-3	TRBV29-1	TGCAGCGTTGCACCCCGAACAGAGGGGGAATTCACAGATACGCAGTATTTT	CSVAPRTEGEFTDTQYF
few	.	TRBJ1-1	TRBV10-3	TGTGCCATCAGTGAGTCGAACAGGGTGGCTGAAGCTTTCTTT	CAISESNRVAEAFF
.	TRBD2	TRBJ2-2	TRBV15	TGTGCCACCAGCAGATCCTTAGCGGGAGGGCTAACCGGGGAGCTGTTTTTT	CATSRSLAGGLTGELFF
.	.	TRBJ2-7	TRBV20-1	TGCAGTGCTAGAGACGGGGCGGGGCTGAGTTTATACGAGCAGTACTTC	CSARDGAGLSLYEQYF
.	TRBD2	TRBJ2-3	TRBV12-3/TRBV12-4	TGTGCCGTGCCCTCGGGACTAGCGGGGTGGAATTTT	CAVPSGLAGWNF
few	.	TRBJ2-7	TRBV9	TGTGCCAGCAGCGTAGCGCTGGGAAGCTCCTACGAGCAGTACTTC	CASSVALGSSYEQYF
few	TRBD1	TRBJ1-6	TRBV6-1	TGTGCCAGCAGTCGCCGACAGGGAACCTATAATTCACCCCTCCACTTT	CASSRRQGTYNSPLHF
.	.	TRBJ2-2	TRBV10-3	TGTGCCATCAGTGAGGCCCCCCAGGGCGCGAACACCGGGGAGCTGTTTTTT	CAISEAPQGANTGELFF
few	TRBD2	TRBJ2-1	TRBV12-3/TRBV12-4	TGTGCCAGCAGTAGTCGGGAGACTAGCGGGGTAGGTGAGCAGTTCTTC	CASSSRETSGVGEQFF
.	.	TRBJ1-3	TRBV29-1	TGCAGCGTCCTAGGACCGAGCTCTGGAAACACCATATATTTT	CSVLGPSSGNTIYF
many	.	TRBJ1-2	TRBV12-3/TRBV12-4	TGTGCCAGCAGAGCCTTACAGGACGGCTACACCTTC	CASRALQDGYTF
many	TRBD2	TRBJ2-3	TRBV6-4	TGTGCCAGCAGTGAGAGCGGGGGGGCTCCCACAGATACGCAGTATTTT	CASSESGGAPTDTQYF
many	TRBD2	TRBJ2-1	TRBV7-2	TGTGCCAGCAGCTTAGGGACTAGGGGTGAGCAGTTCTTC	CASSLGTRGEQFF
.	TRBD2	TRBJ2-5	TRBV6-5	TGTGCCAGCAGTTACGGTGCTAGCGGGAGTGGAGAGGAGACCCAGTACTTC	CASSYGASGSGEETQYF